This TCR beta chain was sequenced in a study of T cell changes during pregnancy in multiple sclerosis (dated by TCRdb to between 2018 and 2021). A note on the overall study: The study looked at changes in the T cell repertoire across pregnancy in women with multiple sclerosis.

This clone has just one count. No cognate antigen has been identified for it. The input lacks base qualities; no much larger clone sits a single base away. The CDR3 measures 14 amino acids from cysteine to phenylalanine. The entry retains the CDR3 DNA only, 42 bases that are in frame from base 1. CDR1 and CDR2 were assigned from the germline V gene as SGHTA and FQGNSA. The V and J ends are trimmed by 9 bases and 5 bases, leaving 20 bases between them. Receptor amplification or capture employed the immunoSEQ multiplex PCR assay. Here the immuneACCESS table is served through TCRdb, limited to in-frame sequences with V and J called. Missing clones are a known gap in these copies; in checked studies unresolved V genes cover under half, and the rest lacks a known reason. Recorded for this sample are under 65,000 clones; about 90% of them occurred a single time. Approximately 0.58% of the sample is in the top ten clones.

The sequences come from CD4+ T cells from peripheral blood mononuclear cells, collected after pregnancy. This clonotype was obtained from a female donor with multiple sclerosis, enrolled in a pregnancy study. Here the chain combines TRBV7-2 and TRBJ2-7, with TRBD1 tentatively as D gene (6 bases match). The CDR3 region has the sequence CASKAPNRVHEQYF. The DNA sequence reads TGTGCCAGTAAGGCGCCTAACAGGGTCCACGAGCAGTACTTC.